This T cell receptor beta chain derives from a study of shared clonotypes between healthy human individuals. Study-level results: Among non-shared clonotypes, generation probabilities were lower than among those shared by all four donors. Richness estimates generally favored naive over memory subsets.

This CDR3 is built from 13 residues. CDR1 and CDR2 from the germline V gene are SGHDT and YYEEEE. Trimming removed 2 bases from V and 3 bases from J, with 8 bases in between. The method was immunoSEQ multiplex PCR; TCRdb's version includes in-frame clones alone and lacks a portion of them. This table has around 1,900,000 clones, around 93% appearing once. Concerning this clone: Its matching antigen is unknown.

Naive CD8 populations comprised CD45RO-negative cells positively selected for CCR7, excluding terminally differentiated effector memory CD45RA+ cells. Every donor, a Caucasian adult, lived in Nashville, Tennessee. Input material: naive CD8+ T cells from PBMCs. This TCR came from a man between 18 and 29 years old in good health. Some clones in this sample may be carry-over from other donors' samples. J is TRBJ1-1 and V is TRBV5-6, with D tentatively TRBD1 (5 bases). The CDR3 reads CASSFGGYTEAFF. The CDR3 DNA sequence: TGTGCCAGCAGCTTTGGGGGATACACTGAAGCTTTCTTT.